This T cell receptor (beta chain) was found in a study of blood T cell repertoires in COVID-19. For the study at large: Material from acute and convalescent COVID-19 was sourced from the United States, Italy and Spain. PBMCs, B-cell-depleted T cells, or T cells provided the cDNA or gDNA that made up the material.

In the study's own analysis: Amplifying reference gene primers gave estimates of nucleated cell counts. Data came from immunoSEQ multiplex PCR; TCRdb stores just in-frame clones and leaves some out. D and trimming come from the DNA, and the V and J calls and clone size come from that table. The sample contains 100,000 to 150,000 clones, about 83% of which appear only once. Specimen: peripheral blood. This sequence originates from a man in his fifties or sixties with acute or convalescent COVID-19.

CDR3 sequence: CASSSQTSGTPNTQYF. The DNA for the CDR3 is TGCGCCAGCAGCTCCCAGACTAGCGGGACACCAAATACGCAGTATTTT. This sequence joins TRBV5-1 and TRBJ2-3; TRBD2 matches 11 bases. CDR3 length: 16 residues. Per the germline V gene, CDR1 is SGHRS and CDR2 is YFSETQ. V trimming: 3 bases; J trimming: 7 bases; junction bases outside the gene matches: 10.